These 16 T cell receptor beta chains originate from one sample sequenced in a study of blood T cells in healthy people across ages. A sample-barcoded 5' primer and a J-beta primer mix were used in a second PCR of roughly 7 to 12 cycles. TCRdb fed the 5' RACE reads into MiXCR, producing one record per CDR3 protein. Of about 1 million distinct CDR3 sequences detected, under 45% appear once; the ten largest clones hold over 15%. What was sequenced was blood. Every receptor here comes from a woman aged 55 to 70 in good health.

This chain links TRBV28 with TRBJ2-3, with 8 bases matching TRBD1. The CDR3 runs to 15 residues. Trimming cost V 0 bases and J 5 bases; bases outside gene matches: 4. Germline CDR1 is MDHEN and CDR2 is SYDVKM. The CDR3 bases are TGTGCCAGCAGTTTATGGCAGGGGGCGGGAGATACGCAGTATTTT. This encodes CASSLWQGAGDTQYF.

As regards this clonotype: The germline gene is not matched at one end of the junction; a read error may be the cause. The chain employs TRBV15 and TRBJ2-1; TRBD1 might be the D (5 bases). Germline V lookup: CDR1 LNHNV, CDR2 YYDKDF (reference sequence). The CDR3 runs to 14 residues. CDR3 sequence (DNA): TGTGCCTCAACTCAGGGAAGGTCTAGGAATGACCAGTTCTTC. Translated: CASTQGRSRNDQFF.

For this clonotype: One base away lies a much larger clone, so this may be a sequencing read error. V and J are TRBV5-1 and TRBJ2-5; possibly TRBD1 or TRBD2 for D (5 bases each). The DNA end is more similar to TRBJ2-7, so the J call may be wrong. The length of the CDR3 is 13 residues. The germline gives CDR1 SGHRS, CDR2 YFSETQ. CDR3 sequence (DNA): TGCGCCGGCAGCACCCCGGGACGCGACGAGCAGTACTTC. Protein: CAGSTPGRDEQYF.

This sequence joins TRBV9 and TRBJ1-1; tentative D call: TRBD1 (6 bases). Germline CDR1 reads SGDLS; CDR2 reads YYNGEE. This CDR3 comprises 16 residues. Trimming removed 2 bases at V and 2 bases at J, with 16 bases between. The CDR3 protein is CASSVGEGGGNTEAFF. The CDR3, as DNA: TGTGCCAGCAGCGTGGGGGAGGGGGGGGGAAACACTGAAGCTTTCTTT.

About this clonotype itself: One end of the junction does not line up with germline, which may come from a read error. This chain links TRBV6-6 with TRBJ1-2; 7 bases line up with TRBD1. This CDR3 region has 14 residues. Germline V gives CDR1 MNHNY, CDR2 SVGAGI (reference sequence). CDR3: CASSDSGTAFGYTF. DNA of the CDR3: TGTGCCAGCAGTGACTCGGGGACAGCTTTTGGCTACACCTTC.

The V and J genes are TRBV5-5 and TRBJ1-5; D not resolved. Trimming removed 4 bases at V and 4 bases at J, with 15 bases between. This CDR3 comprises 15 residues. Germline V gene sequence: CDR1 SGHKS, CDR2 YYEKEE (reference sequence). CDR3 in amino acids: CASSQTGRLNQPQHF. CDR3 bases: TGTGCCAGCAGCCAGACGGGTCGATTAAATCAGCCCCAGCATTTT.

The CDR3 sequence: CASSQGAGNEQFF. DNA of the CDR3: TGTGCCAGCAGTCAGGGGGCAGGGAATGAGCAGTTCTTC. The V call is TRBV11-3, the J call TRBJ2-1; 8 bases align to TRBD1. Trimming at V came to 6 bases and at J to 7 bases, leaving 5 bases not matched to a gene. The V gene's germline CDR1 is SGHNT and CDR2 YENEEA. This CDR3 comprises 13 residues.

In nucleotides, the CDR3 is TGCAGTGCTAGTTCGAATTCACGGGCGGTTTCCTACGAGCAGTACTTC. This encodes CSASSNSRAVSYEQYF. The chain recombines TRBV20-1 with TRBJ2-7; no clear D. V was trimmed by 3 bases and J by 1 base, leaving 19 bases between them. The germline V gene has CDR1 DFQATT and CDR2 SNEGSKA (reference sequence). The CDR3 consists of 16 residues.

The gene calls are TRBV12-3 or TRBV12-4 and TRBJ2-7, with D unclear. V lost 2 bases and J 6 bases, leaving 11 bases between the germline ends. The CDR3 is made up of 13 amino acids. The CDR3 DNA sequence: TGTGCCAGCAGTTTAAGCAACCCCGGCGAGCAGTACTTC. Protein sequence: CASSLSNPGEQYF.

The J gene is TRBJ1-6, the V gene TRBV20-1; 9 positions match TRBD1. The trim removed 3 bases at V and 3 bases at J, leaving 6 bases unmatched. The CDR3 runs to 16 residues. Germline CDR1 DFQATT, CDR2 SNEGSKA (reference sequence). CDR3 sequence: CSARRGQGIYNSPLHF. The CDR3 bases are TGCAGTGCTAGGAGGGGACAGGGTATCTATAATTCACCCCTCCACTTT.

In its sample, this clonotype was seen once. The chain uses TRBV28 and TRBJ1-3; 8 bases match TRBD1. Germline V gene lookup returns CDR1 MDHEN and CDR2 SYDVKM. V was pared by 8 bases and J by 2 bases, with 2 bases of the junction left unmatched. CDR3 length: 13 residues. The CDR3 sequence: CASQTGAGNTIYF. The CDR3 DNA follows: TGTGCCAGCCAGACAGGGGCTGGAAACACCATATATTTT.

This sequence joins TRBV7-9 and TRBJ1-6; D uncertain. V lost 2 bases and J lost 10, with 9 bases in between. The CDR3 spans 13 residues. The germline gives CDR1 SEHNR, CDR2 FQNEAQ (reference sequence). The CDR3 spells CASSLNNRSPLHF. CDR3 DNA sequence: TGTGCCAGCAGCTTAAATAATAGGTCACCCCTCCACTTT.

The J gene is TRBJ2-7, the V gene TRBV20-1; 7 bases fit TRBD1. This CDR3 region has 14 residues. V shed 6 bases and J 0 bases; nucleotides not matched to a gene: 8. Germline values: CDR1 DFQATT, CDR2 SNEGSKA (reference sequence). This CDR3 reads CSALRQGNSYEQYF. CDR3 nucleotide sequence: TGCAGTGCCCTTAGACAGGGCAACTCCTACGAGCAGTACTTC.

About this clonotype itself: The limits of the CDR3 on the DNA are not certain, so only TCRdb's listed CDR3 is given. This chain links TRBV28 with TRBJ2-1; the table calls TRBD1, which could not be checked here. The germline CDR1 and CDR2 sequences are MDHEN and SYDVKM. A total of 16 residues make up the CDR3, ends included. CDR3 loop: CASSSSDIGSYNEQYF.

This clonotype was detected once. A much bigger clone sits one base away, suggesting this may be a read error. The chain links TRBV10-3 to TRBJ2-5; the match to TRBD2 covers 12 bases. Germline assignment: CDR1 ENHRY and CDR2 SYGVKD. The CDR3 has 14 residues. The CDR3, as DNA: TGTGCCATCAGGACTAGCGGGGGTCAAGGGACCCAGTACTTC. Amino acid sequence: CAIRTSGGQGTQYF.

J is TRBJ2-7 and V is TRBV28; 14 nucleotides line up with TRBD2. V was clipped by 5 bases and J by 6 bases; unmatched bases: 9. Germline-derived CDR1 and CDR2 are MDHEN and SYDVKM. The CDR3 consists of 16 residues. CDR3 in DNA: TGTGCCAGCAGTCCGGGACTAGCGGGAGTCGGGCGCGAGCAGTACTTC. Its protein product is CASSPGLAGVGREQYF.